These 22 T cell receptor beta chains were all obtained from the same sample, sequenced in a study of blood T cell repertoires in COVID-19. Profiling relied on immunoSEQ multiplex PCR, and the TCRdb table lists in-frame clones only, not all of them. The table has under 65,000 clones, around 90% seen once. The sample consisted of peripheral blood. All receptors come from an elderly man with acute or convalescent COVID-19.

The rearrangement joins TRBV6-1 to TRBJ2-2, with 9 positions matching TRBD1. Looked up from germline, CDR1 is MNHNS and CDR2 is SASEGT. The CDR3 length is 15 residues. With V trimmed by 3 bases and J by 7 bases, 6 bases remained unmatched. The CDR3 protein is CASSDGTGLGGELFF. CDR3 nucleotide sequence: TGTGCCAGCAGTGACGGGACAGGGCTGGGCGGGGAGCTGTTTTTT.

The rearrangement joins TRBV5-1 to TRBJ2-2; D is unclear. Germline V gene sequence: CDR1 SGHRS, CDR2 YFSETQ. V was trimmed by 1 base and J by 1 base, leaving 8 bases between them. CDR3 length: 15 residues. CDR3 protein: CASSLTAGNTGELFF. In DNA, the CDR3 is TGCGCCAGCAGCTTGACAGCCGGGAACACCGGGGAGCTGTTTTTT.

This chain joins TRBV2 and TRBJ2-2, with 14 bases aligning to TRBD2. Per germline, CDR1 SNHLY and CDR2 FYNNEI. With 4 bases clipped from V and 6 bases from J, the junction kept 1 base outside the gene matches. This CDR3 is 15 amino acids long. CDR3 bases: TGTGCCAGCAGTGGACTAGCGGGGGGGCCCGGGGAGCTGTTTTTT. This codes for CASSGLAGGPGELFF.

The chain carries TRBV28 and TRBJ2-1; 10 bases fit TRBD1. Germline values: CDR1 MDHEN, CDR2 SYDVKM. CDR3 length equals 16 residues. Trimming took 6 bases from V and 1 from J; bases not matched to a gene: 6. The DNA for the CDR3 is TGTGCCAGCAGATACGGACAGGGGGAATCCTACAATGAGCAGTTCTTC. It encodes CASRYGQGESYNEQFF.

This chain uses TRBV18 with TRBJ2-7; D gene uncertain. Germline V gives CDR1 KGHSH, CDR2 LQKENI. Trimming took off 6 bases at V and 0 bases at J, with 9 bases between the two ends. This CDR3 is 13 amino acids long. The DNA of the CDR3 is TGTGCCAGCTCCCGGGTGGACTCCTACGAGCAGTACTTC. Protein product: CASSRVDSYEQYF. Full variable domain (outside the CDR3, taken from reference TRBV18 and TRBJ2-7): NAGVMQNPRHLVRRRGQEARLRCSPMKGHSHVYWYRQLPEEGLKFMVYLQKENIIDESGMPKERFSAEFPKEGPSILRIQQVVRGDSAAYFCASSRVDSYEQYFGPGTRLTVT.

This chain connects TRBV9 to TRBJ1-2; D possibly corresponds to TRBD1 (5 bases). V lost 4 bases and J lost 2, with 15 bases in between. CDR1 SGDLS and CDR2 YYNGEE come from the germline V gene. The CDR3 is made up of 15 amino acids. In DNA, the CDR3 is TGTGCCAGCAGCCCCACCGATACAGGAAACTATGGCTACACCTTC. Translated, it gives CASSPTDTGNYGYTF.

J is TRBJ1-2 and V is TRBV2; no firm D call. The CDR3 contains 14 residues. Germline V CDR1 and CDR2: SNHLY, FYNNEI. The V end was cut by 6 bases, the J end by 7 bases, with 18 bases between. The CDR3 DNA reads TGTGCCAGCAGACCACGGGAGTCCCTCATTGGCTACACCTTC. Translating gives CASRPRESLIGYTF.

This chain links TRBV19 with TRBJ1-2, with D unclear. Germline V lookup: CDR1 LNHDA, CDR2 SQIVND (reference sequence). Trimming cost V 4 bases and J 3 bases, with 9 bases left between them. CDR3 size: 13 residues. The CDR3 coding sequence is TGTGCCAGTAGTAAAGGCCAGGACTATGGCTACACCTTC. Translated: CASSKGQDYGYTF.

This clone is a singleton in its sample. This chain links TRBV28 with TRBJ1-1; 11 nucleotides agree with TRBD1. Germline CDR1 MDHEN, CDR2 SYDVKM. This CDR3 comprises 14 residues. Unmatched junction bases numbered 4, after V lost 5 bases and J lost 5 bases. CDR3 amino acids: CASSRRDRGTEAFF. The DNA for the CDR3 is TGTGCCAGCAGTCGTAGGGACAGGGGGACTGAAGCTTTCTTT. Complete variable domain (other parts from reference TRBV28 and TRBJ1-1): DVKVTQSSRYLVKRTGEKVFLECVQDMDHENMFWYRQDPGLGLRLIYFSYDVKMKEKGDIPEGYSVSREKKERFSLILESASTNQTSMYLCASSRRDRGTEAFFGQGTRLTVV.

The V call is TRBV6-5, the J call TRBJ2-1; possibly TRBD2 for D (7 bases). Germline CDR1 MNHEY, CDR2 SVGAGI. This CDR3 has 14 residues. Trimming stripped 7 bases from V and 6 bases from J, with 16 bases between. CDR3 sequence reads: CASTRGGARNEQFF. CDR3 bases: TGTGCCAGCACCCGAGGGGGGGCGCGCAATGAGCAGTTCTTC.

This sequence joins TRBV2 and TRBJ1-4; a possible D gene is TRBD1 (5 bases). Germline V gene lookup returns CDR1 SNHLY and CDR2 FYNNEI. V lost 4 bases, J lost 8 bases, and 14 bases lay in between. This CDR3 contains 14 residues. The CDR3 bases are TGTGCCAGCAGTGGGGGAGGGGTCATGGAAAAACTGTTTTTT. Translation: CASSGGGVMEKLFF. The entire variable domain, with the rest obtained from reference TRBV2 and TRBJ1-4, is as follows: EPEVTQTPSHQVTQMGQEVILRCVPISNHLYFYWYRQILGQKVEFLVSFYNNEISEKSEIFDDQFSVERPDGSNFTLKIRSTKLEDSAMYFCASSGGGVMEKLFFGSGTQLSVL.

The rearrangement joins TRBV3-1 (or the pseudogene TRBV3-2) to TRBJ2-2; D may be TRBD1 (5 bases). V was clipped by 0 bases and J by 5 bases, with 13 bases between them. Germline CDR1 is LGHDT and CDR2 is YNNKEL (reference sequence). The CDR3 extends over 16 amino acids. In DNA form, the CDR3 reads TGTGCCAGCAGCCAAGACAGGGTCTTGGGGACCGGGGAGCTGTTTTTT. It encodes CASSQDRVLGTGELFF.

This rearrangement joins TRBV27 to TRBJ1-3; D unresolved. This CDR3 contains 13 residues. Germline-derived CDR1 and CDR2 are MNHEY and SMNVEV (reference sequence). V was trimmed by 6 bases and J by 1 base, leaving 7 bases between them. CDR3: CASSPPSGNTIYF. The CDR3 DNA reads as TGTGCCAGCAGCCCCCCATCTGGAAACACCATATATTTT.

This chain links TRBV2 with TRBJ2-2, with 9 bases lining up with TRBD1. CDR1 SNHLY and CDR2 FYNNEI come from the germline V gene. The CDR3 has 14 amino acids. J gave up 7 bases and V 6 bases, and 6 bases lay outside the gene matches. This CDR3 is CASRDRGRFGELFF. The CDR3 DNA reads as TGTGCCAGCAGGGACAGGGGAAGGTTCGGGGAGCTGTTTTTT.

This chain connects TRBV5-1 to TRBJ1-2; perhaps TRBD1 as D (6 bases). The V and J ends lost 2 bases and 3 bases respectively, with 14 bases between them. The CDR3 consists of 15 residues. CDR1 SGHRS and CDR2 YFSETQ come from the germline V gene. The CDR3 reads CASSFDTGQHYGYTF. The CDR3 DNA is TGCGCCAGCAGCTTCGACACGGGACAACACTATGGCTACACCTTC.

The genes are TRBV11-2 and TRBJ1-1, with 7 bases that match TRBD1. Germline lookup yields CDR1 SGHAT and CDR2 FQNNGV. With 5 bases clipped from V and 10 bases from J, the junction kept 7 bases outside the gene matches. This CDR3 is 12 amino acids long. The CDR3 protein is CASSVLEGAAFF. CDR3 bases: TGTGCCAGCAGCGTCCTGGAGGGGGCAGCTTTCTTT.

The chain is built from TRBV3-1 (or the pseudogene TRBV3-2) and TRBJ1-4, with D uncertain. V dropped 4 bases and J dropped 8 bases, with 8 bases sitting between them. CDR3 length equals 12 residues. The germline V gene has CDR1 LGHDT and CDR2 YNNKEL (reference sequence). The DNA of the CDR3 is TGTGCCAGCAGCCTAAACCGGGAAAAACTGTTTTTT. This codes for CASSLNREKLFF.

The gene calls are TRBV2 and TRBJ2-2; the D gene is possibly TRBD1 (5 bases). The CDR3 has 13 amino acids. Per germline, CDR1 SNHLY and CDR2 FYNNEI. Trimming shortened V by 8 bases and J by 7 bases, and 14 bases separated the two germline ends. CDR3 loop: CASCQGPGGELFF. CDR3 in DNA: TGTGCCAGCTGCCAGGGCCCAGGCGGGGAGCTGTTTTTT. The whole variable domain, remainder taken from reference TRBV2 and TRBJ2-2, is EPEVTQTPSHQVTQMGQEVILRCVPISNHLYFYWYRQILGQKVEFLVSFYNNEISEKSEIFDDQFSVERPDGSNFTLKIRSTKLEDSAMYFCASCQGPGGELFFGEGSRLTVL.

This sequence joins TRBV18 and TRBJ2-3, with a weak D call TRBD1 (6 bases). The CDR3 is made up of 16 amino acids. V lost 4 bases and J lost 4, with 18 bases in between. Germline V CDR1 and CDR2: KGHSH, LQKENI. This CDR3 reads CASSHKWTDGSDTQYF. In DNA form, the CDR3 reads TGTGCCAGCTCACACAAGTGGACAGACGGGTCAGATACGCAGTATTTT.

The chain recombines TRBV6-2 or TRBV6-3 with TRBJ2-7; D might be TRBD1 (6 bases). V was pared by 0 bases and J by 4 bases, with 10 bases between. The CDR3 has 14 residues. CDR1 and CDR2 (germline): MNHEY, SVGEGT. In nucleotides, the CDR3 is TGTGCCAGCAGTTACTCGGGACATCTATACGAGCAGTACTTC. This translates into CASSYSGHLYEQYF.

This clone was counted once. The rearrangement links TRBV19 to TRBJ1-6; no clear D gene. The length of the CDR3 is 14 residues. Trimming cost V 6 bases and J 0 bases, with 6 bases left between them. Germline CDR1 LNHDA, CDR2 SQIVND (reference sequence). For the CDR3, the DNA is TGTGCCAGTAGCCGGAGCTCCTATAATTCACCCCTCCACTTT. Translated: CASSRSSYNSPLHF.

The rearrangement links TRBV3-1 (or the pseudogene TRBV3-2) to TRBJ2-7; D uncertain. The CDR3 has 12 residues. The V gene lost 1 base and the J gene lost 3 bases, with 4 bases spanning the gap. The germline V gene encodes CDR1 LGHDT and CDR2 YNNKEL (reference sequence). CDR3 residues: CASSQVYYEQYF. CDR3 DNA sequence: TGTGCCAGCAGCCAAGTATACTACGAGCAGTACTTC.